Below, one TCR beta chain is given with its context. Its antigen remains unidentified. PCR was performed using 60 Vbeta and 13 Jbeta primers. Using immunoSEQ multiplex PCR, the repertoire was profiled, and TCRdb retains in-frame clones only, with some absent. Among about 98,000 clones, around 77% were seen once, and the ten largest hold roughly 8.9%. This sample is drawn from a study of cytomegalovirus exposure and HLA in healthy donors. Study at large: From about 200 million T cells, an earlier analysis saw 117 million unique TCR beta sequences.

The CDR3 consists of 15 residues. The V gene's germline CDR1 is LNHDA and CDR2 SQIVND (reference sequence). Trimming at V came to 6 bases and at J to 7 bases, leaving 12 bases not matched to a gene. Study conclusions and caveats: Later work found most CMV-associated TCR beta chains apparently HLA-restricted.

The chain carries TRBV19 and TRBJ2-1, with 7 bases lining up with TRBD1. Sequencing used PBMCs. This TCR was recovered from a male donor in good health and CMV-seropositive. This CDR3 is CASSPPGQMMNEQFF. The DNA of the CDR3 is TGTGCCAGTAGCCCCCCGGGACAGATGATGAATGAGCAGTTCTTC. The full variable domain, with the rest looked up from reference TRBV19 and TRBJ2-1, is DGGITQSPKYLFRKEGQNVTLSCEQNLNHDAMYWYRQDPGQGLRLIYYSQIVNDFQKGDIAEGYSVSREKKESFPLTVTSAQKNPTAFYLCASSPPGQMMNEQFFGPGTRLTVL.